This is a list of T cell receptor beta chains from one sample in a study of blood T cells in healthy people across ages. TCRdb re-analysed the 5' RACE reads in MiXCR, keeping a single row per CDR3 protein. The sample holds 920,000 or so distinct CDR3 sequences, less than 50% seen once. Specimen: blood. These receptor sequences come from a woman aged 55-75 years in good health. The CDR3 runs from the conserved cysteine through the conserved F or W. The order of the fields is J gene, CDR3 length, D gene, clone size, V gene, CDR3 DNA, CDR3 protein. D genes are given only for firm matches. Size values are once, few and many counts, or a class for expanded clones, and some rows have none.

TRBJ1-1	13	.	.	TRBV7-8	TGTGCCAGCGGGGCACAGGGATATACTGAAGCTTTCTTT	CASGAQGYTEAFF
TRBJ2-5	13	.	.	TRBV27	TGTGCCAGCAGTACAGGGTTTCGAGAGACCCAGTACTTC	CASSTGFRETQYF
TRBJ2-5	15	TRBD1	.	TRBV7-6	TGTGCCAGCAGCTCTCTCCAGGGGACAGAAGAGACCCAGTACTTC	CASSSLQGTEETQYF
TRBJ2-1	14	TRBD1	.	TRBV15	TGTGCCACAACACAGGGGGCAATTAGCGATGAGCAGTTCTTC	CATTQGAISDEQFF
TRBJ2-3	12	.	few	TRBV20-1	TGTAGTGCTAACCCGAGCACAGATACGCAGTATTTT	CSANPSTDTQYF
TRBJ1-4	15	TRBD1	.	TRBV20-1	TGCAGTGCCTCAGGAGGGGGCGCGTCTAATGAAAAACTGTTTTTT	CSASGGGASNEKLFF
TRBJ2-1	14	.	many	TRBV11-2	TGTGCCAGCAGAGTCGTGTTAGGAAGCAATGAGCAGTTCTTC	CASRVVLGSNEQFF
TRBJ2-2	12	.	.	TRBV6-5	TGTGCCAGCAGTTCCTACACCGGGGAGCTGTTTTTT	CASSSYTGELFF
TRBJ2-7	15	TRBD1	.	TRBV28	TGTGCCACCCAGGGTGCCGGGACAGGGTCCTACGAGCAGTACTTC	CATQGAGTGSYEQYF
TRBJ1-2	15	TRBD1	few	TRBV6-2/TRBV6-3	TGTGCCAGCAGACGGGACAGGGGGCTTGGCTATGGCTACACCTTC	CASRRDRGLGYGYTF
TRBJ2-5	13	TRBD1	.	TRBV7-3	TGTGCCAGTGGGCAGGGGGCTCAAGAGACCCAGTACTTC	CASGQGAQETQYF
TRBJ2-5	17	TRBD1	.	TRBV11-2	TGTGCCAGCAGCTTAGGGACAGGGCCACCCCTACAAGAGACCCAGTACTTC	CASSLGTGPPLQETQYF
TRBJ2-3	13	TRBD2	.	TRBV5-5	TGTGCCGGGGGGGACGGGAGCACAGATACGCAGTATTTT	CAGGDGSTDTQYF
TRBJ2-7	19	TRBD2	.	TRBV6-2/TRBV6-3	TGTGCCAGCAGCCCACCTGGGACTAGCGGGAGGCCTCCGGGAGACGAGCAGTACTTC	CASSPPGTSGRPPGDEQYF